The 13 T cell receptor beta chains presented below share a single source sample, sequenced in a study of blood T cell repertoires in COVID-19. Assay used: immunoSEQ multiplex PCR; TCRdb lists only in-frame clones, some missing. Of about 150,000 clones listed, over 65% are singletons. The sequenced material came from PBMCs or T cells enriched from blood (not recorded which). The receptors stem from a woman in her fifties or sixties who had recovered from COVID-19.

The chain is built from TRBV18 and TRBJ2-7; 7 positions agree with TRBD1. CDR3 length: 14 amino acids. In germline, CDR1 is KGHSH, CDR2 LQKENI. The junction had 5 bases not matched to a gene; V was cut back by 2 bases and J by 4 bases. CDR3 in DNA: TGTGCCAGCTCACCAGCACCAGGGGGTTACGAGCAGTACTTC. Translating gives CASSPAPGGYEQYF.

The rearrangement links TRBV18 to TRBJ2-5; tentative D call: TRBD2 (5 bases). This CDR3 comprises 14 residues. Germline CDR1 reads KGHSH; CDR2 reads LQKENI. Deletions cut 4 bases from V and 2 bases from J, with 11 bases between. CDR3 protein: CASSRSAVQETQYF. CDR3 in DNA: TGTGCCAGCTCACGATCAGCGGTACAAGAGACCCAGTACTTC.

This clone was counted only a few times. The identical CDR3 is also encoded by other nucleotide sequences in the sample. V gene TRBV28 combines with J gene TRBJ2-1; 8 positions match TRBD2. Germline CDR1 reads MDHEN; CDR2 reads SYDVKM. The CDR3 sequence is 15 residues long. J gave up 4 bases and V 2 bases, and 4 bases lay outside the gene matches. The CDR3 here is CASSLVAGTYNEQFF. DNA for the CDR3: TGTGCCAGCAGTTTAGTAGCGGGGACTTACAATGAGCAGTTCTTC. The full variable domain, completed using reference TRBV28 and TRBJ2-1, is DVKVTQSSRYLVKRTGEKVFLECVQDMDHENMFWYRQDPGLGLRLIYFSYDVKMKEKGDIPEGYSVSREKKERFSLILESASTNQTSMYLCASSLVAGTYNEQFFGPGTRLTVL.

This chain links TRBV19 with TRBJ2-2; D unresolved. The CDR3 totals 13 residues. Per germline, CDR1 LNHDA and CDR2 SQIVND (reference sequence). The ends were cut back, 7 bases at V and 0 bases at J, with 6 bases in the middle. The CDR3 bases are TGTGCCAGTAACTCTGCGAACACCGGGGAGCTGTTTTTT. Its translation: CASNSANTGELFF. The variable domain in full, with the rest retrieved from reference TRBV19 and TRBJ2-2, is DGGITQSPKYLFRKEGQNVTLSCEQNLNHDAMYWYRQDPGQGLRLIYYSQIVNDFQKGDIAEGYSVSREKKESFPLTVTSAQKNPTAFYLCASNSANTGELFFGEGSRLTVL.

This clone showed up just once. The rearrangement uses TRBV5-1 and TRBJ2-7; perhaps TRBD2 as D (6 bases). The CDR3 length is 14 residues. Between the trimmed V and J ends, which lost 5 bases and 1 base, there was a span of 13 bases. Germline V gene sequence: CDR1 SGHRS, CDR2 YFSETQ. CDR3 coding DNA: TGCGCCAGCAGGCGGGACCCTCCTTCCTACGAGCAGTACTTC. It yields the protein CASRRDPPSYEQYF.

This clone appeared a few times. The J gene is TRBJ2-7, the V gene TRBV6-2 or TRBV6-3, with D perhaps TRBD2 (5 bases). Per the germline V gene, CDR1 is MNHEY and CDR2 is SVGEGT. The CDR3 runs to 12 residues. Trimming cost V 2 bases and J 5 bases, with 7 bases left between them. CDR3 in DNA: TGTGCCAGCAGTTACCGGGGTAACGAGCAGTACGTC. Its protein product is CASSYRGNEQYV.

V gene TRBV16 combines with J gene TRBJ1-1; 7 bases are shared with TRBD1. The ends lost 3 bases at V and 1 base at J; junction bases unmatched: 11. The CDR3 contains 17 residues. Germline lookup yields CDR1 KGHSY and CDR2 FQNENV. This CDR3 reads CASSHAPTGLGNTEAFF. In nucleotides, the CDR3 is TGTGCCAGCAGCCACGCACCGACAGGGCTTGGGAACACTGAAGCTTTCTTT.

The J gene is TRBJ2-1, the V gene TRBV7-9; 8 bases are shared with TRBD2. The J segment lost 0 bases and the V segment lost 5 bases, leaving 15 bases of the junction unmatched. Germline V gene data show CDR1 as SEHNR and CDR2 as FQNEAQ (reference sequence). The CDR3 has 19 residues. CDR3 loop: CASSQLGGVAKSSYNEQFF. The CDR3 region has the DNA TGTGCCAGCAGCCAACTCGGGGGGGTAGCGAAAAGCTCCTACAATGAGCAGTTCTTC.

This chain uses TRBV2 with TRBJ2-5; 9 bases fit TRBD1. The CDR3 has 16 residues. V dropped 1 base and J dropped 2; count of bases not matched to a gene: 5. Germline V gene data show CDR1 as SNHLY and CDR2 as FYNNEI. CDR3 DNA sequence: TGTGCCAGCAGTGAAGAAGGGACAGGGTGGCAAGAGACCCAGTACTTC. This codes for CASSEEGTGWQETQYF.

V and J are TRBV30 and TRBJ2-2, with D hard to call. Germline assignment: CDR1 GTSNPN and CDR2 SVGIG (reference sequence). CDR3 length: 15 amino acids. V lost 5 bases and J lost 0, with 13 bases in between. CDR3 protein: CAWSRVTANTGELFF. The DNA for the CDR3 is TGTGCCTGGTCACGGGTTACCGCGAACACCGGGGAGCTGTTTTTT.

This rearrangement joins TRBV7-9 to TRBJ1-1; unclear D gene. Deletions cut 0 bases from V and 5 bases from J, with 13 bases between. The germline V gene has CDR1 SEHNR and CDR2 FQNEAQ (reference sequence). This CDR3 has 15 amino acids. Written as DNA, the CDR3 is TGTGCCAGCAGCTTAGCTTACTCTAGGAGGACTGAAGCTTTCTTT. Protein: CASSLAYSRRTEAFF.

The rearrangement links TRBV7-8 to TRBJ1-4; tentative D call: TRBD1 (5 bases). Germline CDR1 reads SGHVS; CDR2 reads FQNEAQ. The CDR3 covers 15 residues. V was shortened by 1 base and J by 3 bases, with 9 bases between the two germline ends. DNA of the CDR3: TGTGCCAGCAGCTTAGTGGGGGGATCTAATGAAAAACTGTTTTTT. It encodes CASSLVGGSNEKLFF.

V usage is TRBV20-1 and J usage is TRBJ2-5; the D is unclear. The V end lost 3 bases, the J end lost 1 base, and 9 bases lay between the germline ends. There are 13 residues in the CDR3. Germline-derived CDR1 and CDR2 are DFQATT and SNEGSKA (reference sequence). Here the CDR3 reads CSASKSLQETQYF. In DNA form, the CDR3 reads TGCAGTGCTAGTAAGTCACTCCAAGAGACCCAGTACTTC.